The 2 T cell receptor beta chains in this list originate from one sample, sequenced in a study of T cells in Graves' hyperthyroidism and ophthalmopathy. Amplification of TCR beta CDR3 regions was performed using RNA transcripts as template. The HTBI primer set served for first-round RT-PCR of the TCR CDR3. Via MiXCR, TCRdb re-called the multiplex PCR reads, giving one row per CDR3 protein. The sample holds hundreds of thousands of distinct CDR3 sequences, approximately 15% seen once. Sequencing input: blood. These receptors all stem from a woman younger than 30 with Graves' hyperthyroidism.

V gene TRBV19 combines with J gene TRBJ2-6; the match to TRBD1 covers 8 bases. Germline V gene sequence: CDR1 LNHDA, CDR2 SQIVND (reference sequence). CDR3 length equals 16 residues. After removal of 3 bases from V and 2 bases from J, the junction contained 3 bases not matched to a gene. In nucleotides, the CDR3 is TGTGCCAGTAGTATTCGACAGGGGCCTGGGGCCAACGTCCTGACTTTC. Its translation is CASSIRQGPGANVLTF.

This clonotype was seen a handful of times. The J gene is TRBJ2-1, the V gene TRBV7-2; D possibly corresponds to TRBD1 (6 bases). Trimming left V 1 base short and J 3 bases short, with 10 bases between. Germline assignment: CDR1 SGHTA and CDR2 FQGNSA. The CDR3 runs 15 residues. DNA for the CDR3: TGTGCCAGCAGCTTAGGGTGGGGGCACTACAATGAGCAGTTCTTC. Protein product: CASSLGWGHYNEQFF.